Reported below is one T cell receptor beta chain. The antigen remains unidentified. The data belong to a study of human CD8 memory T cell subsets. Study-level points and caveats: The T cell repertoires of the stem-like memory and precursor exhausted subsets exhibited minimal overlap with one another. According to Chao1 estimates, stem-like memory T cells seemed more diverse than precursor exhausted T cells were.

Researchers made TCR beta libraries via UMI-labeled 5' RACE. TCRdb reanalyzed the 5' RACE reads, giving one entry per CDR3 protein sequence and no DNA. The sample yields about 20,000 distinct CDR3 sequences, of which the top ten take up about 5%. The authors isolated the PBMC from buffy coats of healthy donors. Extraction of RNA, which was performed with an RNeasy Mini Kit, drew on duplicate vials of approximately 140,000 sorted CD8+ T cells per subset. CDR1 ENHRY and CDR2 SYGVKD come from the germline V gene. CDR3 length: 16 amino acids. This clonotype originated in a human donor in good health. V gene TRBV10-3 combines with J gene TRBJ1-2; the TCRdb D gene call, TRBD1, has no DNA to confirm it. Material for sequencing was CD8+ T cells from PBMCs. The CDR3 is CAISESVGGSNYGYTF.